Presented here are 18 T cell receptor beta chains from one specimen sequenced in a study of shared T cell receptors in the human thymus. Clones were sequenced by immunoSEQ multiplex PCR, and TCRdb holds only the in-frame ones, with some missing. The sample yields fewer than 700,000 clones, around 89% seen once. The same data also went into a second study, on human thymus T cells.

Sequenced input: thymocytes. The source is a boy less than two years old with a congenital heart defect.

This clone has only a few counts. The rearrangement joins TRBV27 to TRBJ2-2; no definite D call. CDR1 is MNHEY, CDR2 SMNVEV, per germline (reference sequence). The CDR3 is 11 amino acids. Trimming stripped 6 bases from V and 6 bases from J, with 5 bases between. The CDR3 reads CASRQSGELFF. Here the CDR3 DNA reads TGTGCCAGCAGACAGTCCGGGGAGCTGTTTTTT.

This chain joins TRBV28 and TRBJ2-1; 7 positions match TRBD2. The V gene end was trimmed by 7 bases and the J gene end by 7 bases; junction bases not matched to a gene: 13. The CDR3 covers 15 residues. Germline V CDR1 and CDR2: MDHEN, SYDVKM. CDR3 coding DNA: TGTGCCAGCATGACCCGGCGGGAGCTAGGGAATGAGCAGTTCTTC. Its translation: CASMTRRELGNEQFF.

This chain connects TRBV6-5 to TRBJ2-7; 7 bases are shared with TRBD1. The CDR3 totals 14 residues. The V gene's germline CDR1 is MNHEY and CDR2 SVGAGI. Unmatched junction bases numbered 8, after V lost 5 bases and J lost 4 bases. The CDR3 loop is CASSVDQGVYEQYF. CDR3 nucleotides: TGTGCCAGCAGTGTGGATCAGGGGGTTTACGAGCAGTACTTC.

Here the CDR3 DNA reads TGTGCCAGCTCACCACCGATCATTCTCGCGGACAGGCGAACCTACGAGCAGTACTTC. It yields the protein CASSPPIILADRRTYEQYF. The chain combines TRBV18 with TRBJ2-7; 7 bases are shared with TRBD1. This CDR3 has 19 amino acids. The V gene end was trimmed by 0 bases and the J gene end by 2 bases; junction bases not matched to a gene: 16. Germline values: CDR1 KGHSH, CDR2 LQKENI.

This rearrangement joins TRBV4-3 to TRBJ2-3; TRBD2 matches 8 bases. V was clipped by 6 bases and J by 4 bases; unmatched bases: 6. The CDR3 runs 14 residues. The germline V gene encodes CDR1 LGHNA and CDR2 YSLEER. The CDR3 is CASRAGLGADTQYF. The DNA of the CDR3 is TGCGCCAGCAGAGCGGGACTAGGGGCAGATACGCAGTATTTT.

The V and J genes are TRBV29-1 and TRBJ2-2, with TRBD2 as a possible D gene (5 bases). V was pared by 1 base and J by 8 bases, with 11 bases between. The length of the CDR3 is 13 residues. Germline CDR1 reads SQVTM; CDR2 reads ANQGSEA. The CDR3 spells CSVEGEPKGELFF. The CDR3 nucleotides read TGCAGCGTTGAAGGGGAGCCTAAGGGGGAGCTGTTTTTT.

The chain has TRBV9 and TRBJ2-5, with 12 bases that match TRBD2. The germline V gene encodes CDR1 SGDLS and CDR2 YYNGEE. This CDR3 has 18 residues. The ends lost 2 bases at V and 4 bases at J; junction bases unmatched: 12. For the CDR3, the DNA is TGTGCCAGCAGCGTCCCCCTGCCGGGACTAGCGGGTAGAGAGACCCAGTACTTC. Amino acids: CASSVPLPGLAGRETQYF. Full variable domain (outside the CDR3, taken from reference TRBV9 and TRBJ2-5): DSGVTQTPKHLITATGQRVTLRCSPRSGDLSVYWYQQSLDQGLQFLIQYYNGEERAKGNILERFSAQQFPDLHSELNLSSLELGDSALYFCASSVPLPGLAGRETQYFGPGTRLLVL.

The chain has TRBV6-1 and TRBJ1-2, with a possible D match to TRBD1 (5 bases). The germline CDR1 and CDR2 sequences are MNHNS and SASEGT. The V end lost 6 bases, the J end lost 0 bases, and 8 bases lay between the germline ends. This CDR3 region has 13 residues. The CDR3 loop reads CASRDSANYGYTF. CDR3 DNA sequence: TGTGCCAGCAGAGACAGTGCTAACTATGGCTACACCTTC.

This chain joins TRBV11-2 and TRBJ2-2; 9 bases are a match to TRBD1. Germline V gene lookup returns CDR1 SGHAT and CDR2 FQNNGV. The CDR3 has 19 residues. The trim removed 1 base at V and 5 bases at J, leaving 14 bases unmatched. CDR3 residues: CASSLGSGVRDRATGELFF. Written as DNA, the CDR3 is TGTGCCAGCAGCTTAGGATCTGGGGTCCGGGACAGGGCTACCGGGGAGCTGTTTTTT. Based on the CDR3 plus reference TRBV11-2 and TRBJ2-2, the full variable domain is EAGVAQSPRYKIIEKRQSVAFWCNPISGHATLYWYQQILGQGPKLLIQFQNNGVVDDSQLPKDRFSAERLKGVDSTLKIQPAKLEDSAVYLCASSLGSGVRDRATGELFFGEGSRLTVL.

The chain combines TRBV5-6 with TRBJ2-7; 8 bases fit TRBD2. V shed 2 bases, J shed 5 bases, and the junction held 15 bases outside the gene matches. The germline CDR1 and CDR2 sequences are SGHDT and YYEEEE. The CDR3 is 17 amino acids. The chain's CDR3 is CASSFQPRGLDANEQYF. As DNA, the CDR3 is TGTGCCAGCAGCTTCCAACCCAGGGGACTAGACGCCAACGAGCAGTACTTC. Combining the CDR3 with reference TRBV5-6 and TRBJ2-7 gives the whole variable domain DAGVTQSPTHLIKTRGQQVTLRCSPKSGHDTVSWYQQALGQGPQFIFQYYEEEERQRGNFPDRFSGHQFPNYSSELNVNALLLGDSALYLCASSFQPRGLDANEQYFGPGTRLTVT.

The chain has TRBV30 and TRBJ1-1, with a tentative D call TRBD1 (5 bases). The CDR3 totals 13 residues. The V end was cut by 4 bases, the J end by 3 bases, with 12 bases between. Germline assignment: CDR1 GTSNPN and CDR2 SVGIG (reference sequence). This CDR3 reads CAWTLPGDTEAFF. The CDR3, as DNA: TGTGCCTGGACCTTACCGGGGGACACTGAAGCTTTCTTT. The full variable domain, rest sourced from reference TRBV30 and TRBJ1-1, is SQTIHQWPATLVQPVGSPLSLECTVEGTSNPNLYWYRQAAGRGLQLLFYSVGIGQISSEVPQNLSASRPQDRQFILSSKKLLLSDSGFYLCAWTLPGDTEAFFGQGTRLTVV.

J is TRBJ2-4 and V is TRBV9; a possible D gene is TRBD2 (5 bases). V lost 5 bases and J 3 bases, leaving 15 bases between the germline ends. The CDR3 has 15 amino acids. Germline assignment: CDR1 SGDLS and CDR2 YYNGEE. CDR3 amino acids: CASSSNGLVKNIQYF. DNA of the CDR3: TGTGCCAGCAGTTCTAACGGACTCGTCAAAAACATTCAGTACTTC.

This clone was detected only once. This rearrangement joins TRBV15 to TRBJ1-4; tentative D call: TRBD1 (6 bases). Between the trimmed V and J ends, which lost 9 bases and 8 bases, there was a span of 13 bases. This CDR3 region has 12 residues. The V gene's germline CDR1 is LNHNV and CDR2 YYDKDF (reference sequence). The CDR3 loop reads CATGRGWEKLFF. The CDR3 region has the DNA TGTGCCACGGGCAGGGGTTGGGAAAAACTGTTTTTT.

This chain connects TRBV11-2 to TRBJ2-7; TRBD1 is a possible D gene (5 bases). V shed 5 bases and J shed 0 bases, with 14 bases lying between them. There are 15 residues in the CDR3. The germline V gene has CDR1 SGHAT and CDR2 FQNNGV. The CDR3 region is CASSRWTQYSYEQYF. Here the CDR3 DNA reads TGTGCCAGCAGCCGATGGACACAATACTCCTACGAGCAGTACTTC.

V gene TRBV28 combines with J gene TRBJ2-1, with 9 bases matching TRBD2. The ends lost 7 bases at V and 8 bases at J; junction bases unmatched: 24. This CDR3 is 19 amino acids long. Germline CDR1 reads MDHEN; CDR2 reads SYDVKM. CDR3 bases: TGTGCCAGCAATCCTACCCGGAGTGGGGCGGGAGGGCCCGGTCATGAGCAGTTCTTC. Translating gives CASNPTRSGAGGPGHEQFF.

The rearrangement joins TRBV5-1 to TRBJ2-3; 15 nucleotides match TRBD2. This CDR3 has 19 amino acids. Losses at the gene ends were 4 bases for V and 0 bases for J; bases not matched to a gene: 9. CDR1 is SGHRS, CDR2 YFSETQ, per germline. DNA of the CDR3: TGCGCCAGCAGCCAGGGACTAGCGGGAGGCCTACCTAGCACAGATACGCAGTATTTT. Amino acid sequence: CASSQGLAGGLPSTDTQYF.

The rearrangement uses TRBV15 and TRBJ2-1; 7 bases fit TRBD2. The length of the CDR3 is 15 residues. Losses at the gene ends were 5 bases for V and 5 bases for J; bases not matched to a gene: 9. The germline V gene has CDR1 LNHNV and CDR2 YYDKDF (reference sequence). The CDR3 bases are TGTGCCACCAGCCGCCGGGACTACGTACACAATGAGCAGTTCTTC. Its protein is CATSRRDYVHNEQFF.

This rearrangement joins TRBV18 to TRBJ2-3; D call uncertain. V was shortened by 3 bases and J by 5 bases, with 9 bases between the two germline ends. Germline loops: CDR1 KGHSH, CDR2 LQKENI. CDR3 length: 13 residues. The CDR3 here is CASSPNTGDTQYF. Here the CDR3 DNA reads TGTGCCAGCTCACCGAACACGGGAGATACGCAGTATTTT.